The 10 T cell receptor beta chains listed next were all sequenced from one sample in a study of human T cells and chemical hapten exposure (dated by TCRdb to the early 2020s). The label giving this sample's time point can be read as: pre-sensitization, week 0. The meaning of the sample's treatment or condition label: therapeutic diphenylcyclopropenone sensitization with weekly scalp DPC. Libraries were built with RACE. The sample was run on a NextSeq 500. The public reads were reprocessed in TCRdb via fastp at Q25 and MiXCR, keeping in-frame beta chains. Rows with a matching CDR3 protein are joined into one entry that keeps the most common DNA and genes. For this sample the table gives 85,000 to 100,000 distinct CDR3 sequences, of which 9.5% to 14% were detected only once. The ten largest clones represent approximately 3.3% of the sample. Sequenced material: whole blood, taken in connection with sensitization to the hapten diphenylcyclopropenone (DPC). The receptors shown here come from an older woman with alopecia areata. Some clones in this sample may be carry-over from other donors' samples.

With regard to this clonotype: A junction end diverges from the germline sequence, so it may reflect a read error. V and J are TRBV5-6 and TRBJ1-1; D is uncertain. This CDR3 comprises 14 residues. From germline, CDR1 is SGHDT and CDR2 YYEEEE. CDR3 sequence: CASSFMMVNSEAFF. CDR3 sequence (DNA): TGTGCCAGCAGCTTTATGATGGTGAACAGTGAAGCTTTCTTT.

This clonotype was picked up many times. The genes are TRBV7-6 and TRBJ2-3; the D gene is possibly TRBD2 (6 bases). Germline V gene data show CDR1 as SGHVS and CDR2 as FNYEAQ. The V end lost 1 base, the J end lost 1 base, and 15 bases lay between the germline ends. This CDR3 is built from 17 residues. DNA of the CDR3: TGTGCCAGCAGCTTAGTGGTGGAAGGGGAGGGCACAGATACGCAGTATTTT. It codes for CASSLVVEGEGTDTQYF.

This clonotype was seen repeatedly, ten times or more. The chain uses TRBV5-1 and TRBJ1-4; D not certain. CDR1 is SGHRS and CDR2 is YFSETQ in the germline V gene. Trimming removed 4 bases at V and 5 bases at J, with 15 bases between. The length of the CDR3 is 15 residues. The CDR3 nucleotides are TGCGCCAGCAGCCCGGATGGCAGGTGGAATGAAAAACTGTTTTTT. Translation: CASSPDGRWNEKLFF.

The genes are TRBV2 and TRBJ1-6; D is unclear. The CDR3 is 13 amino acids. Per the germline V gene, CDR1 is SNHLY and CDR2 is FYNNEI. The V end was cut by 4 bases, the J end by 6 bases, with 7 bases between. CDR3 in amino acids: CASSAESNSPLHF. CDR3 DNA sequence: TGTGCCAGCAGTGCTGAAAGTAATTCACCCCTCCACTTT.

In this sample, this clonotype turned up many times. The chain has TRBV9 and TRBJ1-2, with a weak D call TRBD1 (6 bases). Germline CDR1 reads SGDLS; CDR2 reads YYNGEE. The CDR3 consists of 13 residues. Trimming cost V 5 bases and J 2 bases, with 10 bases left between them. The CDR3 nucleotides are TGTGCCAGCAGACGGGACACCAACTATGGCTACACCTTC. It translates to CASRRDTNYGYTF.

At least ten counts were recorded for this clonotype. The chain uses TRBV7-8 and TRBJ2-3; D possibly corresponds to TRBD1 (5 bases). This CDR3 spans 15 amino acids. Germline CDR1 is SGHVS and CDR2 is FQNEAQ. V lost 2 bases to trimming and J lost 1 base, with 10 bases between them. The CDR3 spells CASSLNGAGTDTQYF. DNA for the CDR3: TGTGCCAGCAGCTTAAATGGGGCAGGCACAGATACGCAGTATTTT.

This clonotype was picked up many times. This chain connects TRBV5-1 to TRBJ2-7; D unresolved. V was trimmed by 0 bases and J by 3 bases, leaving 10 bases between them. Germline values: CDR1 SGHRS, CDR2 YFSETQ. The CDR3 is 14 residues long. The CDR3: CASSLDPQGYEQYF. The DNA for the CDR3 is TGCGCCAGCAGCTTGGATCCCCAAGGCTACGAGCAGTACTTC.

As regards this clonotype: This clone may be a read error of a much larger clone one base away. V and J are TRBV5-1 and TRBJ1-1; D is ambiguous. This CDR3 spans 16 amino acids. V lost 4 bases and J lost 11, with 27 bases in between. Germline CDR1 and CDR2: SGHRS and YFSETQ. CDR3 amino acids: CASSEVAGLRLLEAFF. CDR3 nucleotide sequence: TGCGCCAGCAGCGAGGTGGCGGGGTTGAGGTTGTTGGAGGCTTTCTTT.

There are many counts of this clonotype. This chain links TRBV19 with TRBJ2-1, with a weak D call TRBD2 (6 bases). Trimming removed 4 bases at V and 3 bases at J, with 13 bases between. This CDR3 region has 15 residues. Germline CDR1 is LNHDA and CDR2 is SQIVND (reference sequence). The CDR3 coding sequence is TGTGCCAGTAGTAAGGCGGGACGGGTCTACAATGAGCAGTTCTTC. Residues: CASSKAGRVYNEQFF.

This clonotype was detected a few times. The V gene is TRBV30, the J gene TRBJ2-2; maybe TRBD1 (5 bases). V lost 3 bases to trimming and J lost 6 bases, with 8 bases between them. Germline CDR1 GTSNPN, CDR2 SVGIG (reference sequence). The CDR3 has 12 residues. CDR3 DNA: TGTGCCTGGAGCAAGGGGTCCGGGGAGCTGTTTTTT. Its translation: CAWSKGSGELFF.